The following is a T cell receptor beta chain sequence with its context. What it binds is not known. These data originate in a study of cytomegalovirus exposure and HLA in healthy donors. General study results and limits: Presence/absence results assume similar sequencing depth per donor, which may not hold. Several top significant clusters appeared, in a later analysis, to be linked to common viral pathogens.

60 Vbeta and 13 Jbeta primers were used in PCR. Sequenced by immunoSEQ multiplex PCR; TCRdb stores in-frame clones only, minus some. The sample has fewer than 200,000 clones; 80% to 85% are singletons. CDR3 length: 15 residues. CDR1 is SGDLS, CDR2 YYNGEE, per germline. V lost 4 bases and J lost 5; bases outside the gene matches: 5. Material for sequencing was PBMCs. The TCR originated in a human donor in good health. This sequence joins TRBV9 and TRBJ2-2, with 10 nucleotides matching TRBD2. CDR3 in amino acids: CASSSGGLATGELFF. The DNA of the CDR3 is TGTGCCAGCAGCTCCGGGGGACTAGCGACCGGGGAGCTGTTTTTT.